The 5 T cell receptor beta chains below come from one sample, sequenced in a study of a mutant IDH1 vaccine in newly diagnosed glioma. Time point in this sample: week 35, safety follow-up. In every dose of vaccine, 300 ug of mutant IDH1 20-mer peptide was given alongside topical imiquimod. Method: immunoSEQ multiplex PCR; TCRdb's copy keeps in-frame clones and lacks some. The data hold fewer than 30,000 clones, with approximately 87% observed a single time. Their antigens are not known. This sample comprised PBMCs, obtained from a glioma patient whose treatment included an IDH1 peptide vaccine. These receptors all stem from a man between 25 and 39 years old with glioma.

V and J are TRBV6-5 and TRBJ2-2, with 9 bases fitting TRBD2. V lost 5 bases, J lost 7 bases, and 8 bases stayed unmatched. The CDR3 sequence is 15 residues long. Germline values: CDR1 MNHEY, CDR2 SVGAGI. CDR3 in DNA: TGTGCCAGCAGTCGGACTAGCGCCGTGGGCGGGGAGCTGTTTTTT. Amino acid sequence: CASSRTSAVGGELFF.

This chain links TRBV5-1 with TRBJ1-2; a weak D match, TRBD1 (6 bases). The length of the CDR3 is 15 residues. Per the germline V gene, CDR1 is SGHRS and CDR2 is YFSETQ. V lost 0 bases, J lost 5 bases, and 14 bases lay in between. The CDR3 DNA follows: TGCGCCAGCAGCTTGGGGGGGCCGGGGAATTATGGCTACACCTTC. Translated: CASSLGGPGNYGYTF.

This chain connects TRBV5-4 to TRBJ1-2; 10 bases line up with TRBD1. Germline-derived CDR1 and CDR2 are SGHNT and YYREEE (reference sequence). After removal of 3 bases from V and 3 bases from J, the junction contained 11 bases not matched to a gene. CDR3 size: 17 residues. The CDR3 reads CASSSFPGQGSDYGYTF. Written as DNA, the CDR3 is TGTGCCAGCAGCTCCTTCCCGGGACAGGGGTCGGACTATGGCTACACCTTC.

The chain has TRBV29-1 and TRBJ2-7; D call uncertain. Germline CDR1 is SQVTM and CDR2 is ANQGSEA. V was clipped by 4 bases and J by 2 bases, with 12 bases between them. The CDR3 spans 13 residues. The CDR3, as DNA: TGCAGCGTTGCCCCCGGCAGTACCTACGAGCAGTACTTC. It codes for CSVAPGSTYEQYF.

The rearrangement uses TRBV25-1 and TRBJ1-4; D is possibly TRBD1 (5 bases). The germline V and J ends were trimmed by 3 bases and 4 bases, with 12 bases remaining between them. Per germline, CDR1 MGHDK and CDR2 SYGVNS. The CDR3 is made up of 15 amino acids. CDR3 DNA sequence: TGTGCCAGCAGTGATCAGGGACCGTTTAATGAAAAACTGTTTTTT. Translated: CASSDQGPFNEKLFF. The variable domain in full, completed from reference TRBV25-1 and TRBJ1-4, reads EADIYQTPRYLVIGTGKKITLECSQTMGHDKMYWYQQDPGMELHLIHYSYGVNSTEKGDLSSESTVSRIRTEHFPLTLESARPSHTSQYLCASSDQGPFNEKLFFGSGTQLSVL.